Below, 18 T cell receptor beta chains from the same sample are listed, as sequenced in a study of OX40 agonist ivuxolimab in advanced cancers. Sequenced by immunoSEQ multiplex PCR; TCRdb stores in-frame clones only, minus some. The repertoire holds 68,000 or so clones, almost 85% seen once, with 2.1% in the top ten. Sequencing used CD4+ or CD8+ T cells sorted from blood, obtained in a trial of the OX40 agonist ivuxolimab. These receptors all stem from an adult with an advanced solid tumor such as melanoma, head and neck, liver or kidney cancer.

The rearrangement joins TRBV11-1 to TRBJ1-4; D is ambiguous. Germline values: CDR1 SGHAT, CDR2 FQDESV (reference sequence). The CDR3 runs to 13 residues. V shed 3 bases and J shed 3 bases, with 5 bases lying between them. The CDR3 protein is CASSFVPNEKLFF. The CDR3 nucleotides read TGTGCCAGCAGCTTTGTGCCTAATGAAAAACTGTTTTTT.

This clone was picked up one time. This chain links TRBV6-6 with TRBJ2-2; 8 bases fit TRBD2. The CDR3 runs 16 residues. Germline CDR1 MNHNY, CDR2 SVGAGI (reference sequence). V shed 6 bases, J shed 6 bases, and the junction held 12 bases outside the gene matches. The CDR3 region is CASSAGKRGRAGELFF. Here the CDR3 DNA reads TGTGCCAGCAGCGCAGGAAAGCGGGGGCGTGCCGGGGAGCTGTTTTTT.

The chain carries TRBV30 and TRBJ1-5, with 7 bases identical to TRBD1. The CDR3 contains 16 residues. Germline V lookup: CDR1 GTSNPN, CDR2 SVGIG (reference sequence). V dropped 0 bases and J dropped 7; count of bases not matched to a gene: 12. The CDR3 nucleotides read TGTGCCTGGAGTGTAACCCCGCCAGGGGGATCGCAGCCCCAGCATTTT. Protein: CAWSVTPPGGSQPQHF. The full variable domain, in which reference TRBV30 and TRBJ1-5 provide the parts outside the CDR3, is SQTIHQWPATLVQPVGSPLSLECTVEGTSNPNLYWYRQAAGRGLQLLFYSVGIGQISSEVPQNLSASRPQDRQFILSSKKLLLSDSGFYLCAWSVTPPGGSQPQHFGDGTRLSIL.

The genes are TRBV5-1 and TRBJ2-7; TRBD1 matches 12 bases. Germline-derived CDR1 and CDR2 are SGHRS and YFSETQ. V dropped 4 bases and J dropped 5; count of bases not matched to a gene: 7. The CDR3 loop spans 15 amino acids. Here the CDR3 DNA reads TGCGCCAGCAGCCCGGGACAGGGGGCGCTACACGAGCAGTACTTC. Amino acid sequence: CASSPGQGALHEQYF.

This clone has just a few counts. The chain employs TRBV9 and TRBJ2-1; tentatively, D is TRBD2 (6 bases). The germline V and J ends were trimmed by 2 bases and 8 bases, with 14 bases remaining between them. The CDR3 totals 14 residues. The germline V gene has CDR1 SGDLS and CDR2 YYNGEE. In DNA form, the CDR3 reads TGTGCCAGCAGCGTGGGAACGGGGGTTGATGAGCAGTTCTTC. Protein sequence: CASSVGTGVDEQFF.

The rearrangement joins TRBV2 to TRBJ1-1; 8 nucleotides line up with TRBD1. The CDR3 has 15 amino acids. Germline-derived CDR1 and CDR2 are SNHLY and FYNNEI. J lost 4 bases, V lost 2 bases, and 6 bases had no gene match. Here the CDR3 DNA reads TGTGCCAGCAGTGAACGCAGGGGGCAGGGCACTGAAGCTTTCTTT. It translates to CASSERRGQGTEAFF.

This clone was counted once. The V call is TRBV5-4, the J call TRBJ1-1, with no clear D. The germline V gene encodes CDR1 SGHNT and CDR2 YYREEE (reference sequence). V was cut by 0 bases and J by 0 bases, with 3 bases left in between. CDR3 size: 13 residues. The CDR3 loop is CASSLVLNTEAFF. CDR3 nucleotides: TGTGCCAGCAGCTTGGTTTTGAACACTGAAGCTTTCTTT.

This clone was detected only a few times. The rearrangement links TRBV7-6 to TRBJ2-3; maybe TRBD2 (7 bases). The V gene's germline CDR1 is SGHVS and CDR2 FNYEAQ. Trimming left V 5 bases short and J 8 bases short, with 14 bases between. CDR3 length: 13 amino acids. The CDR3 DNA is TGTGCCAGCAGCACCCAGGGAGGGGGTACGCAGTATTTT. This gives the protein CASSTQGGGTQYF.

This chain's CDR3 is CASSHTYEQYF. For the CDR3, the DNA is TGTGCCAGCAGTCACACCTACGAGCAGTACTTC. The V call is TRBV28, the J call TRBJ2-7; D is unclear. The CDR3 runs to 11 residues. Germline loops: CDR1 MDHEN, CDR2 SYDVKM. V shed 5 bases and J shed 2 bases, with 4 bases lying between them.

The chain links TRBV30 to TRBJ1-5, with 8 bases fitting TRBD1. Germline CDR1 and CDR2: GTSNPN and SVGIG (reference sequence). V dropped 1 base and J dropped 3; count of bases not matched to a gene: 5. The CDR3 runs 15 residues. The CDR3 DNA reads TGTGCCTGGAGTGCCGACAGGGGCTTCAATCAGCCCCAGCATTTT. Encoded protein: CAWSADRGFNQPQHF.

V gene TRBV30 combines with J gene TRBJ2-1; 8 bases match TRBD2. Germline assignment: CDR1 GTSNPN and CDR2 SVGIG (reference sequence). J gave up 7 bases and V 3 bases, and 2 bases lay outside the gene matches. The CDR3 consists of 12 residues. The CDR3 coding sequence is TGTGCCTGGAGCGCGGGGGGAAATGAGCAGTTCTTC. Protein: CAWSAGGNEQFF.

This chain connects TRBV5-6 to TRBJ1-2; perhaps TRBD1 as D (5 bases). Germline V lookup: CDR1 SGHDT, CDR2 YYEEEE. Trimming cost V 5 bases and J 5 bases, with 13 bases left between them. The CDR3 extends over 13 amino acids. Written as DNA, the CDR3 is TGTGCCAGCAGAGGGGTGAACTCTTATGGCTACACCTTC. Its protein is CASRGVNSYGYTF.

This chain joins TRBV4-2 and TRBJ2-2; 14 bases are a match to TRBD2. CDR1 is LGHNA, CDR2 YNFKEQ, per germline. Unmatched junction bases numbered 7, after V lost 0 bases and J lost 1 base. CDR3 length: 20 residues. The CDR3 region has the DNA TGTGCCAGCAGCCAAGATACGACTAGCGGGGGGGCCTGGAACACCGGGGAGCTGTTTTTT. It is translated as CASSQDTTSGGAWNTGELFF.

This chain connects TRBV19 to TRBJ1-5, with 10 bases lining up with TRBD1. Unmatched junction bases numbered 5, after V lost 6 bases and J lost 3 bases. The germline V gene has CDR1 LNHDA and CDR2 SQIVND (reference sequence). CDR3 length: 15 amino acids. The CDR3 loop reads CASRRRQGANQPQHF. CDR3 DNA: TGTGCCAGTAGACGGAGACAGGGGGCCAATCAGCCCCAGCATTTT.

This clone was detected only a few times. The rearrangement links TRBV7-2 to TRBJ2-3, with a tentative D call TRBD2 (6 bases). The CDR3 is 12 amino acids. Germline-derived CDR1 and CDR2 are SGHTA and FQGNSA. The V end was cut by 3 bases, the J end by 5 bases, with 6 bases between. The CDR3 DNA reads as TGTGCCAGCAGCTTGACTAGAGATACGCAGTATTTT. Translating gives CASSLTRDTQYF.

The chain recombines TRBV2 with TRBJ2-1; 8 nucleotides match TRBD2. This CDR3 has 14 amino acids. The V segment lost 3 bases and the J segment 6 bases; nucleotides outside the gene matches: 4. Germline lookup yields CDR1 SNHLY and CDR2 FYNNEI. Here the CDR3 DNA reads TGTGCCAGCAGTGACGGGGGGGCGGGCAATGAGCAGTTCTTC. It codes for CASSDGGAGNEQFF. The whole variable domain, filled in from reference TRBV2 and TRBJ2-1, reads EPEVTQTPSHQVTQMGQEVILRCVPISNHLYFYWYRQILGQKVEFLVSFYNNEISEKSEIFDDQFSVERPDGSNFTLKIRSTKLEDSAMYFCASSDGGAGNEQFFGPGTRLTVL.

This clone is a singleton in its sample. The chain uses TRBV2 and TRBJ1-5; D is uncertain. Germline V gene lookup returns CDR1 SNHLY and CDR2 FYNNEI. This CDR3 comprises 16 residues. The germline V and J ends were trimmed by 1 base and 6 bases, with 16 bases remaining between them. In DNA, the CDR3 is TGTGCCAGCAGTGAAGGGGGTATGGGGTTCGGTCAGCCCCAGCATTTT. This codes for CASSEGGMGFGQPQHF.

This chain uses TRBV28 with TRBJ2-5, with 7 bases lining up with TRBD2. With 6 bases clipped from V and 1 base from J, the junction kept 11 bases outside the gene matches. This CDR3 has 16 amino acids. CDR1 and CDR2 from the germline V gene are MDHEN and SYDVKM. CDR3 in DNA: TGTGCCAGCAGCTCCCAGCCTACTAGCGCCCAAGAGACCCAGTACTTC. It specifies CASSSQPTSAQETQYF. The entire variable domain, with the rest obtained from reference TRBV28 and TRBJ2-5, is as follows: DVKVTQSSRYLVKRTGEKVFLECVQDMDHENMFWYRQDPGLGLRLIYFSYDVKMKEKGDIPEGYSVSREKKERFSLILESASTNQTSMYLCASSSQPTSAQETQYFGPGTRLLVL.